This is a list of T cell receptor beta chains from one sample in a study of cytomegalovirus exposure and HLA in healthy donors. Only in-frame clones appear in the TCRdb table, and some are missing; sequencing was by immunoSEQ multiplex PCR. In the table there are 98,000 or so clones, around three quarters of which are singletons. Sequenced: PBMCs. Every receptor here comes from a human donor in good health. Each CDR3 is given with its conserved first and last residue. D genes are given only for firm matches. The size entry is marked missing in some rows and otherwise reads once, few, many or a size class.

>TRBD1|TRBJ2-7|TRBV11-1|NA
TGTGCCAGCAGCCTTAATCGGGACAGGGGGCAGTACGAGCAGTACTTC
CASSLNRDRGQYEQYF
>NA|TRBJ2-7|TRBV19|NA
TGTGCCAGTAGTAATAGCGGAGCCTTCTACGAGCAGTACTTC
CASSNSGAFYEQYF
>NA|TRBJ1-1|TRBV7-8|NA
TGTGCCAGCAGCTTAGCGGACATGAACACTGAAGCTTTCTTT
CASSLADMNTEAFF
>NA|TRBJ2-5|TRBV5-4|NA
TGTGCCAGCAGCTTTAGGACAGCCCTTCAAGAGACCCAGTACTTC
CASSFRTALQETQYF
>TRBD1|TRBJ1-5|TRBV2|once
TGTGCCAGCACAGGACAGGGTGGTCAGCCCCAGCATTTT
CASTGQGGQPQHF
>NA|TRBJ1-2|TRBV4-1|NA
TGCGCCAGCAGCCAAGATGAATCGACAGTGATCTATGGCTACACCTTC
CASSQDESTVIYGYTF
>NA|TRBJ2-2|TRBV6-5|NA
TGTGCCAGCAGTTCCGACTCCCGGGCCGGGGAGCTGTTTTTT
CASSSDSRAGELFF
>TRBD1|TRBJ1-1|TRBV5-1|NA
TGCGCCAGCAGCTCCGGGACAGGCGTAAACACTGAAGCTTTCTTT
CASSSGTGVNTEAFF
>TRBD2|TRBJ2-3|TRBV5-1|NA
TGCGCCAGCAGCTTGGGACTAGCGGGAGGAGTAGATGCGCAGTATTTT
CASSLGLAGGVDAQYF
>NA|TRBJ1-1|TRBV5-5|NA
TGTGCCAGCAGCTTGAGAGAGAACACTGAAGCTTTCTTT
CASSLRENTEAFF
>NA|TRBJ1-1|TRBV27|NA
TGTGCCAGCAGTTTATATCCCCGGGAAAACACTGAAGCTTTCTTT
CASSLYPRENTEAFF
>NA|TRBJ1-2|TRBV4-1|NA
TGCGCCAGCAGCCAATTGGGAGACTATGGCTACACCTTC
CASSQLGDYGYTF
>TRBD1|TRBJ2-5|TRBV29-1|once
TGCAGCGACGGGACAGGGGATTGGGAGACCCAGTACTTC
CSDGTGDWETQYF
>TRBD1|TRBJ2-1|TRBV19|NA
TGTGCCAGTAGTATCGGACAGGGGGTCTGGGATGAGCAGTTCTTC
CASSIGQGVWDEQFF
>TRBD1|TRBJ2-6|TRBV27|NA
TGTGCCAGCAGTTTACACAGGGGGAGTTCTGGGGCCAACGTCCTGACTTTC
CASSLHRGSSGANVLTF
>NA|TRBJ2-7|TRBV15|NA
TGTGCCACCAGCAGAGGGGGCGCTGGGGCGGGAGAGCAGTACTTC
CATSRGGAGAGEQYF
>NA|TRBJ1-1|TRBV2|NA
TGTGCCAGCAGTGAAGCGCTAGGGCGGGTGAACACTGAAGCTTTCTTT
CASSEALGRVNTEAFF
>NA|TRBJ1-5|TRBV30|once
TGTGCCTGGAGTGCCGGGGTGAATCAGCCCCAGCATTTT
CAWSAGVNQPQHF
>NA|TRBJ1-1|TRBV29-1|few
TGCAGCGTTGAAAACTTATTGAGGGTGAACACTGAAGCTTTCTTT
CSVENLLRVNTEAFF
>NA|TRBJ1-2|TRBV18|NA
TGTGCCAGCAGGGGCTGGGGCAACTATGGCTACACCTTC
CASRGWGNYGYTF
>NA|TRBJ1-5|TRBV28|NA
TGTGCCAGCAGTTTACAGGGAGGGAATCAGCCCCAGCAGTTT
CASSLQGGNQPQQF
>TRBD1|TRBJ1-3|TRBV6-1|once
TGTGCCAGCAGTGAACGGGGACAGGGCGCTGGAAACACCATATATTTT
CASSERGQGAGNTIYF
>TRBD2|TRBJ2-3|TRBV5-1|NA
TGCGCCAGCAGCCCCGGACTAGCGGGACAGAGCACAGATACGCAGTATTTT
CASSPGLAGQSTDTQYF
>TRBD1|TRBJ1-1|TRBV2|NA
TGTGCCAGCAGCGAGCAGGGGGTCAACACTGAAGCTTTCTTT
CASSEQGVNTEAFF
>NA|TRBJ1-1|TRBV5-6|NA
TGTGCCAGCAGCTTATCGCTAGACACTGAAGCTTTCTTT
CASSLSLDTEAFF
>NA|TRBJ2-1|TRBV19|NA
TGTGCCAGTAGCAGAATCCGGGATGAGCAGTTCTTC
CASSRIRDEQFF
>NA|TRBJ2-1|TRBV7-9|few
TGTGCCAGCAGCTTATTTTCGGCGGATACAAATGAGCAGTTCTTC
CASSLFSADTNEQFF
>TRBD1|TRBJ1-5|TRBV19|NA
TGTGCCAGTAGTAATACCGGGACAGGGTTTCGGCAGCCCCAGCATTTT
CASSNTGTGFRQPQHF
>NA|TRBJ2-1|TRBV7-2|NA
TGTGCCAGCAGCACGAGTCTGGGAGCGTCCTACAATGAGCAGTTCTTC
CASSTSLGASYNEQFF
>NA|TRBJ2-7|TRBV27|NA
TGTGCCAGCAGTTTATTTGGGGAGAGCTCCTACGAGCAGTACTTC
CASSLFGESSYEQYF
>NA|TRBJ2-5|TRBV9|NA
TGTGCCAGCAGCGTAGGCGGAGGGGAGCAGTACTTC
CASSVGGGEQYF
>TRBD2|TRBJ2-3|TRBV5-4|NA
TGTGCCAGCAGCTCCGGAGGGCCCGGGAGGGCCTCGGATACGCAGTATTTT
CASSSGGPGRASDTQYF
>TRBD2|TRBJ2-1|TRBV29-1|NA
TGCAGCGTTGATTATGTTGCGCAGCGGGGGTGGCAAGCGGGTGAGCAGTTCTTC
CSVDYVAQRGWQAGEQFF
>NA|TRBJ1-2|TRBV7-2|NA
TGTGCCAGCAGCCCCGGGGGGGGGACTGGGGGCTACACCTTC
CASSPGGGTGGYTF
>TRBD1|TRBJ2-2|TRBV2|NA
TGTGCCAGCGGAGGACAGGGGTGGAGCACCGGGGAGCTGTTTTTT
CASGGQGWSTGELFF
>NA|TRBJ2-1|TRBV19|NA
TGTGCCAGTAGCGTGAGGGGGGGCAAGCAGTTCTTC
CASSVRGGKQFF
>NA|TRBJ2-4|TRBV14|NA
TGTGCCAGCAGCCAAGGAGGTTTCGGCCTGGACAAAAACATTCAGTACTTC
CASSQGGFGLDKNIQYF